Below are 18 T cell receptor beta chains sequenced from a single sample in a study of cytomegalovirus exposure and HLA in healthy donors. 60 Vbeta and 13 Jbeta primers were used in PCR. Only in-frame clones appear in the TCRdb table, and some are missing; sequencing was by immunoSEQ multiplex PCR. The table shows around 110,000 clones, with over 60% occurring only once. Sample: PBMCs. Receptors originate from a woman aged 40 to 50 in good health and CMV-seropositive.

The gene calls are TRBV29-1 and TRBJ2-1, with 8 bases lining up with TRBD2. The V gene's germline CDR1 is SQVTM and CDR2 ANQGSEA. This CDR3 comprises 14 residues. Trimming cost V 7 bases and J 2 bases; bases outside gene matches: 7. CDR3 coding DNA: TGCAGCGGCGACTTTAGCGGGACCTACAATGAGCAGTTCTTC. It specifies CSGDFSGTYNEQFF.

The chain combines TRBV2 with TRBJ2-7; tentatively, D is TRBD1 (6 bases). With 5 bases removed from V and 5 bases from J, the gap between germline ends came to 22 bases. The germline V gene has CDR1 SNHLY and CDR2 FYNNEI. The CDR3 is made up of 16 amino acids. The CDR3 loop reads CASSSPSGGRVDEQYF. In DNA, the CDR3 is TGTGCCAGCAGTTCACCAAGTGGGGGCAGGGTCGACGAGCAGTACTTC.

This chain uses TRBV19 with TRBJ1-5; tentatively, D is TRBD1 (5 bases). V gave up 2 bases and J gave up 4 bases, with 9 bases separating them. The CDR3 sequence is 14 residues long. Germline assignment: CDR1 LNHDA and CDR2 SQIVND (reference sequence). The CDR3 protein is CASSILTENQPQHF. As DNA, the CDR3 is TGTGCCAGTAGTATACTGACAGAAAATCAGCCCCAGCATTTT.

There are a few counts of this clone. CDR3 DNA sequence: TGTGCCAGCAGCGCCGACAGAGACACTGAAGCTTTCTTT. Amino acids: CASSADRDTEAFF. The V and J genes are TRBV11-3 and TRBJ1-1; the D gene is possibly TRBD1 (5 bases). CDR1 and CDR2 (germline): SGHNT, YENEEA. V lost 5 bases and J lost 3, with 10 bases in between. CDR3 length: 13 residues. The full variable domain, completed using reference TRBV11-3 and TRBJ1-1, is EAGVVQSPRYKIIEKKQPVAFWCNPISGHNTLYWYLQNLGQGPELLIRYENEEAVDDSQLPKDRFSAERLKGVDSTLKIQPAELGDSAVYLCASSADRDTEAFFGQGTRLTVV.

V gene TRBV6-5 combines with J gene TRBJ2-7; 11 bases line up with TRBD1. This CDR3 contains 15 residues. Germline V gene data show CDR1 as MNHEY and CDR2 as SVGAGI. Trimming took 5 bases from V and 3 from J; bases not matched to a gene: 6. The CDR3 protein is CASSLGTGGYYEQYF. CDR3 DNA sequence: TGTGCCAGCAGTCTAGGGACAGGGGGGTACTACGAGCAGTACTTC.

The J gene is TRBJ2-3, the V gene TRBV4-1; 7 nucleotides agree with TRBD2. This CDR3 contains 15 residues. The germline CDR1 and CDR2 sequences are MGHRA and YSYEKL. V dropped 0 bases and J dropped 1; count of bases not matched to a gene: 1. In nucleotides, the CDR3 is TGCGCCAGCAGCCAAGAAGCGGGACGCACAGATACGCAGTATTTT. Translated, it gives CASSQEAGRTDTQYF.

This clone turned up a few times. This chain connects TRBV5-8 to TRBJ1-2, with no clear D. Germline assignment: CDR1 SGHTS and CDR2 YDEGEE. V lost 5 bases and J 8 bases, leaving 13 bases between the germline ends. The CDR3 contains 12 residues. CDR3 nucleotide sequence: TGTGCCAGCAGTACCTCTCTATTCGGCTACACCTTC. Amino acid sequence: CASSTSLFGYTF.

The CDR3 here is CASSVVGTSEGEQFF. The CDR3 DNA is TGTGCCAGCAGCGTAGTGGGGACTAGCGAAGGTGAGCAGTTCTTC. This chain uses TRBV9 with TRBJ2-1; 10 bases are shared with TRBD2. V was pared by 0 bases and J by 9 bases, with 6 bases of the junction left unmatched. The CDR3 totals 15 residues. From germline, CDR1 is SGDLS and CDR2 YYNGEE.

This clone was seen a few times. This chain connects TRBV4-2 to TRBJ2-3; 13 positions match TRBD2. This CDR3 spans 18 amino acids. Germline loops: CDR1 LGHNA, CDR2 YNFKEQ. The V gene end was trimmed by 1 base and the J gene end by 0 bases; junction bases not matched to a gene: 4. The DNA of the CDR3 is TGTGCCAGCAGCCAAGTGGGGACTAGCGGGATTAGCACAGATACGCAGTATTTT. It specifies CASSQVGTSGISTDTQYF.

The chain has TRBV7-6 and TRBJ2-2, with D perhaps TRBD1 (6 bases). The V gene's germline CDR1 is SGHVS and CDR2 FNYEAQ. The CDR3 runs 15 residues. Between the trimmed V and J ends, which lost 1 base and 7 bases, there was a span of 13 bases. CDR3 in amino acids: CASSLGQGHNGELFF. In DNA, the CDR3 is TGTGCCAGCAGCTTAGGGCAGGGGCATAACGGGGAGCTGTTTTTT.

The CDR3 DNA is TGTGCCAGCAGCTGGACTAGCGGGGGCACTAACACCGGGGAGCTGTTTTTT. This codes for CASSWTSGGTNTGELFF. This sequence joins TRBV7-6 and TRBJ2-2, with 13 bases matching TRBD2. Germline-derived CDR1 and CDR2 are SGHVS and FNYEAQ. CDR3 length equals 17 residues. The junction had 4 bases not matched to a gene; V was cut back by 4 bases and J by 2 bases.

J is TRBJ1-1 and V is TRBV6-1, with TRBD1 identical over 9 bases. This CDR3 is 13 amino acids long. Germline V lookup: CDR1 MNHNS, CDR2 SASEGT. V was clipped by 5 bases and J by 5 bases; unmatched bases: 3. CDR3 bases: TGTGCCAGCAGTAAGGGACAGGGTACTGAAGCTTTCTTT. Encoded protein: CASSKGQGTEAFF.

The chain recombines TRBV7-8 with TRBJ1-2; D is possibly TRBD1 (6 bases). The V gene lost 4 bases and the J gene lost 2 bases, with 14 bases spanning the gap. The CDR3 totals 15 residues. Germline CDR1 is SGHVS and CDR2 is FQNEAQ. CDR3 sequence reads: CASSSRQAENYGYTF. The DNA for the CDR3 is TGTGCCAGCAGCTCCCGACAGGCCGAAAACTATGGCTACACCTTC.

The CDR3 is CASSPQKTGTYGYTF. The CDR3 DNA follows: TGTGCCAGCTCACCTCAGAAGACAGGGACCTATGGCTACACCTTC. This chain connects TRBV18 to TRBJ1-2, with TRBD1 identical over 7 bases. The CDR3 extends over 15 amino acids. CDR1 and CDR2 (germline): KGHSH, LQKENI. Germline trimming cut 3 bases from V and 4 bases from J; bases unmatched to any gene: 8.

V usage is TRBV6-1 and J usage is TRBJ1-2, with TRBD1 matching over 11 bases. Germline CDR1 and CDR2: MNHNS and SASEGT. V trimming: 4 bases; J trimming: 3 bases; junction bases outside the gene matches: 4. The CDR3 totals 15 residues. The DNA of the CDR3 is TGTGCCAGCAGTGGAGGACAGGGGGCAGACTATGGCTACACCTTC. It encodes CASSGGQGADYGYTF.

The CDR3 nucleotides read TGTGCCAGCAGCGATAGACTAGCGGGGACTGTCTACGAGCAGTACTTC. Protein sequence: CASSDRLAGTVYEQYF. The V call is TRBV5-4, the J call TRBJ2-7, with 11 nucleotides matching TRBD2. Trimming took 4 bases from V and 3 from J; bases not matched to a gene: 9. The length of the CDR3 is 16 residues. CDR1 SGHNT and CDR2 YYREEE come from the germline V gene (reference sequence).

The CDR3 DNA is TGTGCCAGCAGCCGAACTATGACAGTCGACTATGGCTACACCTTC. It translates to CASSRTMTVDYGYTF. This chain uses TRBV4-2 with TRBJ1-2; a possible D gene is TRBD1 (5 bases). Germline CDR1 and CDR2: LGHNA and YNFKEQ. Deletions cut 4 bases from V and 3 bases from J, with 15 bases between. The CDR3 length is 15 residues.

The CDR3 DNA is TGTGCCAGCAGAGACAGGTTAGCTTTCTTT. It is translated as CASRDRLAFF. V usage is TRBV6-1 and J usage is TRBJ1-1; tentatively, D is TRBD1 (6 bases). Per germline, CDR1 MNHNS and CDR2 SASEGT. The CDR3 runs 10 residues. V was pared by 6 bases and J by 10 bases, with 9 bases between.